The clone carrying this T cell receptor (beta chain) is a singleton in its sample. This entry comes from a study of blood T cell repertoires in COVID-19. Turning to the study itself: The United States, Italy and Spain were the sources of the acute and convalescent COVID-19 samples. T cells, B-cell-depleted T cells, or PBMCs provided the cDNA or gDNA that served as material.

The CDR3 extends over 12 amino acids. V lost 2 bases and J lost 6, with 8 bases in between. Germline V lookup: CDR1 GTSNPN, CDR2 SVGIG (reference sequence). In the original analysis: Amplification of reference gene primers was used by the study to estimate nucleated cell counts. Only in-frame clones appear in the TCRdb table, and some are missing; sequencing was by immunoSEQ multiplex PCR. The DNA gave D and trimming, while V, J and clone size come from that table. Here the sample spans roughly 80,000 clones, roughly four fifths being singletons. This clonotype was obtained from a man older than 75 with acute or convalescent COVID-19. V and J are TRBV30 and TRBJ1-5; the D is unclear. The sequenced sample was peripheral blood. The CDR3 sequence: CAWSIEGQPQHF. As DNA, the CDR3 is TGTGCCTGGAGTATAGAGGGTCAGCCCCAGCATTTT.